A selection of T cell receptor beta chains follows, all from one sample in a study of cytomegalovirus exposure and HLA in healthy donors. Produced via immunoSEQ multiplex PCR; TCRdb's table is partial and in-frame only. The sample consists of approximately 130,000 clones, around 81% of them appearing once. Source material: PBMCs. These TCRs come from a man younger than 35 in good health and CMV-seronegative. Each CDR3 is given with its conserved first and last residue. The D gene is left open where the match is weak. Size values are once, few and many counts, or a class for expanded clones, and some rows have none.

D gene: TRBD1; V gene: TRBV5-4; J gene: TRBJ1-2; clone size: NA; CDR3 protein: CASSSRDRGYGYTF; CDR3 DNA: TGTGCCAGCAGCTCCCGGGACAGGGGATATGGCTACACCTTC
D gene: TRBD2; V gene: TRBV29-1; J gene: TRBJ2-1; clone size: NA; CDR3 protein: CSVRSGTSGGVWYNEQFF; CDR3 DNA: TGCAGCGTCAGGAGCGGGACTAGCGGGGGGGTGTGGTACAATGAGCAGTTCTTC
D gene: NA; V gene: TRBV19; J gene: TRBJ2-1; clone size: NA; CDR3 protein: CASKDFGGSNEQFF; CDR3 DNA: TGTGCCAGTAAGGATTTCGGGGGAAGCAATGAGCAGTTCTTC
D gene: NA; V gene: TRBV7-2; J gene: TRBJ2-3; clone size: once; CDR3 protein: CASSFSERTDTQYF; CDR3 DNA: TGTGCCAGCAGCTTCAGCGAAAGAACAGATACGCAGTATTTT
D gene: TRBD2; V gene: TRBV4-1; J gene: TRBJ2-1; clone size: few; CDR3 protein: CASSHLTSRNEQFF; CDR3 DNA: TGCGCCAGCAGCCACCTGACTAGCCGCAATGAGCAGTTCTTC
D gene: TRBD2; V gene: TRBV9; J gene: TRBJ2-1; clone size: NA; CDR3 protein: CASSVATSGGNEQFF; CDR3 DNA: TGTGCCAGCAGCGTAGCTACTAGCGGGGGAAATGAGCAGTTCTTC
D gene: NA; V gene: TRBV30; J gene: TRBJ1-5; clone size: NA; CDR3 protein: CAWRQMGQGHQPQHF; CDR3 DNA: TGTGCCTGGAGACAAATGGGGCAGGGGCATCAGCCCCAGCATTTT
D gene: TRBD1; V gene: TRBV27; J gene: TRBJ2-1; clone size: few; CDR3 protein: CASSLEGALHEQFF; CDR3 DNA: TGTGCCAGCAGTTTAGAGGGGGCTCTCCATGAGCAGTTCTTC
D gene: NA; V gene: TRBV7-9; J gene: TRBJ1-1; clone size: NA; CDR3 protein: CASYSTEAFF; CDR3 DNA: TGTGCCAGCTATAGCACTGAAGCTTTCTTT
D gene: NA; V gene: TRBV10-3; J gene: TRBJ2-7; clone size: few; CDR3 protein: CAISAGGVAYF; CDR3 DNA: TGTGCCATCAGTGCGGGGGGCGTCGCGTACTTC
D gene: NA; V gene: TRBV25-1; J gene: TRBJ1-2; clone size: NA; CDR3 protein: CASSESRGPPNSYTF; CDR3 DNA: TGTGCCAGCAGTGAATCAAGAGGGCCCCCCAATTCATACACCTTC
D gene: NA; V gene: TRBV5-6; J gene: TRBJ1-2; clone size: once; CDR3 protein: CASTYKGGYGYTF; CDR3 DNA: TGTGCCAGCACTTATAAAGGGGGCTATGGCTACACCTTC
D gene: TRBD2; V gene: TRBV7-6; J gene: TRBJ2-7; clone size: NA; CDR3 protein: CASRRLANPREQYF; CDR3 DNA: TGTGCCAGCAGGAGACTAGCAAATCCCCGCGAGCAGTACTTC
D gene: NA; V gene: TRBV4-3; J gene: TRBJ1-2; clone size: NA; CDR3 protein: CASSQEYSTNYGYTF; CDR3 DNA: TGCGCCAGCAGCCAAGAATACAGCACTAACTATGGCTACACCTTC
D gene: TRBD1; V gene: TRBV13; J gene: TRBJ1-2; clone size: NA; CDR3 protein: CASSQSYRGWDGYTF; CDR3 DNA: TGTGCCAGCAGCCAATCATACAGGGGGTGGGATGGCTACACCTTC
D gene: TRBD2; V gene: TRBV29-1; J gene: TRBJ2-1; clone size: NA; CDR3 protein: CSVVRTRAHEQFF; CDR3 DNA: TGCAGCGTTGTCCGGACTAGGGCCCATGAGCAGTTCTTC
D gene: NA; V gene: TRBV19; J gene: TRBJ1-1; clone size: NA; CDR3 protein: CASSPGRLEAFF; CDR3 DNA: TGTGCCAGTAGTCCAGGGCGCCTTGAAGCTTTCTTT
D gene: NA; V gene: TRBV4-2; J gene: TRBJ2-7; clone size: few; CDR3 protein: CASSHSGDTYEQYF; CDR3 DNA: TGTGCCAGCAGCCACAGTGGAGATACCTACGAGCAGTACTTC
D gene: NA; V gene: TRBV25-1; J gene: TRBJ2-7; clone size: NA; CDR3 protein: CASSPGGSRGQGEQYF; CDR3 DNA: TGTGCCAGCAGTCCCGGCGGGAGCAGGGGGCAGGGGGAGCAGTACTTC
D gene: NA; V gene: TRBV7-8; J gene: TRBJ2-5; clone size: once; CDR3 protein: CASYGLAGDETQYF; CDR3 DNA: TGTGCCAGCTATGGGTTGGCGGGTGACGAGACCCAGTACTTC
D gene: NA; V gene: TRBV7-9; J gene: TRBJ2-5; clone size: NA; CDR3 protein: CASSSRTDQETQYF; CDR3 DNA: TGTGCCAGCAGCTCCCGGACAGACCAAGAGACCCAGTACTTC
D gene: NA; V gene: TRBV15; J gene: TRBJ2-2; clone size: NA; CDR3 protein: CATSGGGGATGELFF; CDR3 DNA: TGTGCCACCAGCGGGGGTGGGGGGGCCACCGGGGAGCTGTTTTTT
D gene: TRBD1; V gene: TRBV30; J gene: TRBJ1-6; clone size: NA; CDR3 protein: CAWSGGRRGRFSSYNSPLHF; CDR3 DNA: TGTGCCTGGAGTGGAGGCCGCAGGGGGCGATTTAGCTCCTATAATTCACCCCTCCACTTT